Following are 11 T cell receptor beta chains from one sample sequenced in a study of identical twins listed by TCRdb under 2016. The protocol used for the library was 5' RACE. The reads were generated on an Illumina HiSeq 2000. TCRdb reprocessing: public reads trimmed at Q25 with fastp, clones called with MiXCR, in-frame beta chains kept. Under each unique CDR3 protein, matching rows form one entry showing the most common genes and DNA. The sample contains 200,000 to 250,000 distinct CDR3 sequences, about 11% of them found a single time. More than 8.5% of the sample lies in the top ten. Sequenced input: memory T cells sorted from blood. The cell subset or site tag for this specimen amounts to: CD45RO+ enriched T cells. These receptors all come from a man over 45 in good health.

This clonotype has at least ten counts. The chain combines TRBV28 with TRBJ2-3; perhaps TRBD2 as D (5 bases). This CDR3 is 17 amino acids long. The ends were cut back, 3 bases at V and 0 bases at J, with 16 bases in the middle. Germline V gene sequence: CDR1 MDHEN, CDR2 SYDVKM. CDR3: CASSLVGRTHSTDTQYF. The CDR3 DNA is TGTGCCAGCAGTTTGGTAGGCAGGACTCATAGCACAGATACGCAGTATTTT.

This chain uses TRBV5-6 with TRBJ2-7; D tentatively fits TRBD1 or TRBD2 (5 bases each). V lost 1 base and J 3 bases, leaving 14 bases between the germline ends. The length of the CDR3 is 15 residues. Per the germline V gene, CDR1 is SGHDT and CDR2 is YYEEEE. The DNA for the CDR3 is TGTGCCAGCAGCTTGAGGGGTCTAGCTTTCTACGAGCAGTACTTC. It is translated as CASSLRGLAFYEQYF. The whole variable domain, remainder taken from reference TRBV5-6 and TRBJ2-7, is DAGVTQSPTHLIKTRGQQVTLRCSPKSGHDTVSWYQQALGQGPQFIFQYYEEEERQRGNFPDRFSGHQFPNYSSELNVNALLLGDSALYLCASSLRGLAFYEQYFGPGTRLTVT.

This clonotype has at least ten counts. This chain joins TRBV10-3 and TRBJ1-6; tentatively, D is TRBD1 (6 bases). From germline, CDR1 is ENHRY and CDR2 SYGVKD. The CDR3 runs 16 residues. Deletions cut 10 bases from V and 5 bases from J, with 21 bases between. The CDR3 reads CATPRGGQLNNSPLHF. Here the CDR3 DNA reads TGTGCCACCCCGAGGGGGGGGCAGCTCAATAATTCACCCCTCCACTTT.

V gene TRBV4-3 combines with J gene TRBJ2-6; no clear D. From germline, CDR1 is LGHNA and CDR2 YSLEER. The CDR3 is 17 residues long. V was pared by 1 base and J by 1 base, with 11 bases between. The CDR3 DNA is TGCGCCAGCAGCCAAGGCATTTGGGGTTCTGGGGCCAACGTCCTGACTTTC. Translation: CASSQGIWGSGANVLTF.

This clonotype was detected only a few times. This chain links TRBV5-1 with TRBJ2-2; 10 nucleotides agree with TRBD2. The germline V gene encodes CDR1 SGHRS and CDR2 YFSETQ. This CDR3 comprises 15 residues. Losses at the gene ends were 6 bases for V and 3 bases for J; bases not matched to a gene: 5. This chain's CDR3 is CASTVSGRDTGELFF. CDR3 bases: TGCGCCAGCACCGTAAGCGGGAGGGACACCGGGGAGCTGTTTTTT.

This chain joins TRBV2 and TRBJ2-7; D remains unclear. The germline CDR1 and CDR2 sequences are SNHLY and FYNNEI. The CDR3 has 14 amino acids. V gave up 7 bases and J gave up 0 bases, with 13 bases separating them. CDR3 nucleotides: TGTGCCAGCATTTCCCCCCAGGTCTCCTACGAGCAGTACTTC. Its translation: CASISPQVSYEQYF. Full variable domain (remainder filled in from reference TRBV2 and TRBJ2-7): EPEVTQTPSHQVTQMGQEVILRCVPISNHLYFYWYRQILGQKVEFLVSFYNNEISEKSEIFDDQFSVERPDGSNFTLKIRSTKLEDSAMYFCASISPQVSYEQYFGPGTRLTVT.

The J gene is TRBJ1-2, the V gene TRBV10-3; TRBD1 might be the D (6 bases). Trimming shortened V by 2 bases and J by 0 bases, and 10 bases separated the two germline ends. Germline CDR1 reads ENHRY; CDR2 reads SYGVKD. The CDR3 has 15 amino acids. Written as DNA, the CDR3 is TGTGCCATCAGTGAGAGCGACAGGACTAACTATGGCTACACCTTC. Protein product: CAISESDRTNYGYTF.

The chain recombines TRBV18 with TRBJ2-1; perhaps TRBD2 as D (7 bases). Trimming cost V 3 bases and J 7 bases, with 16 bases left between them. Germline CDR1 is KGHSH and CDR2 is LQKENI. The CDR3 has 15 residues. Here the CDR3 DNA reads TGTGCCAGCTCACCCCGGGGGCGGGGGCGGAATGAGCAGTTCTTC. Translation: CASSPRGRGRNEQFF.

This clonotype was counted between two and nine times. The chain links TRBV7-8 to TRBJ2-7; TRBD1 agrees at 9 bases. CDR3 length: 16 residues. Germline V lookup: CDR1 SGHVS, CDR2 FQNEAQ. Losses at the gene ends were 1 base for V and 2 bases for J; bases not matched to a gene: 6. CDR3 region: CASSLESGTGTYEQYF. In nucleotides, the CDR3 is TGTGCCAGCAGCTTAGAATCCGGGACAGGGACCTACGAGCAGTACTTC.

This clonotype was picked up many times. The chain employs TRBV12-3 or TRBV12-4 and TRBJ2-5; no clear D. This CDR3 has 12 amino acids. V dropped 3 bases and J dropped 4 bases, with 6 bases sitting between them. CDR3 in DNA: TGTGCCAGCAGTTTTAACCGAGAGACCCAGTACTTC. This sequence encodes CASSFNRETQYF.

This clonotype was detected many times. The chain carries TRBV20-1 and TRBJ2-3; D is unresolved. The V gene lost 3 bases and the J gene lost 2 bases, with 15 bases spanning the gap. Germline CDR1 reads DFQATT; CDR2 reads SNEGSKA (reference sequence). CDR3 length: 15 amino acids. As DNA, the CDR3 is TGCAGTGCTAGTTCGGACCGACGGGCCACAGATACGCAGTATTTT. The encoded protein is CSASSDRRATDTQYF.